These T cell receptor beta chains were read from a single sample in a study of T cells in Graves' hyperthyroidism and ophthalmopathy. MiXCR, run by TCRdb on the multiplex PCR reads, gives a single entry per CDR3 protein. The table lists some 560,000 distinct CDR3 sequences, 15% to 19% of them singletons. Sequencing was carried out using blood. Every receptor here comes from a woman in her 30s with Graves' hyperthyroidism. Each CDR3 is given with its conserved first and last residue. D genes are given only for firm matches. Only some rows state a clone size, as once, few, many or a class for expanded clones.

j_call	clone_size	v_call	d_call	cdr3_aa	cdr3_nt
TRBJ2-7	many	TRBV20-1	TRBD1	CSASADRGDPYEQYF	TGCAGTGCAAGTGCGGACAGGGGGGACCCCTACGAGCAGTACTTC
TRBJ2-5	.	TRBV7-7	.	CASSLGLGLMAETQYF	TGTGCCAGCAGCTTAGGCCTAGGTCTAATGGCGGAGACCCAGTACTTC
TRBJ2-1	many	TRBV9	TRBD2	CASSDRSGLRHPSSYNEQFF	TGTGCCAGCAGCGACCGCTCGGGACTAAGGCACCCGAGCTCCTACAATGAGCAGTTCTTC
TRBJ2-7	many	TRBV12-5	.	CASGLLYPGEQYF	TGTGCTAGTGGTTTACTCTATCCTGGGGAGCAGTACTTC
TRBJ2-7	many	TRBV6-2/TRBV6-3	TRBD1	CASSYSKAGGDYEQYF	TGTGCCAGCAGTTACTCGAAGGCAGGGGGCGATTACGAGCAGTACTTC
TRBJ1-3	many	TRBV7-3	.	CASSLTSGGNTIYF	TGTGCCAGCAGCTTAACCTCCGGTGGAAACACCATATATTTT
TRBJ1-3	.	TRBV12-3/TRBV12-4	.	CASSIEGRGNTIYF	TGTGCCAGCAGTATAGAGGGGAGAGGAAACACCATATATTTT
TRBJ2-2	many	TRBV11-3	.	CASSGSTARTGELFF	TGTGCCAGCAGCGGCTCGACGGCGCGGACCGGGGAGCTGTTTTTT
TRBJ2-7	many	TRBV7-9	TRBD2	CASSLGGGETYEQYF	TGTGCCAGCAGCTTAGGGGGGGGAGAAACCTACGAGCAGTACTTC
TRBJ2-1	many	TRBV2	.	CASKGRFSSSYNEQFF	TGTGCCAGCAAGGGTAGGTTCTCAAGCTCCTACAATGAGCAGTTCTTC
TRBJ1-6	many	TRBV27	.	CASSWGDPAYNSPLHF	TGTGCCAGCAGTTGGGGGGACCCGGCCTATAATTCACCCCTCCACTTT
TRBJ1-4	many	TRBV7-2	.	CASSFYGEKLFF	TGTGCCAGCAGCTTTTACGGTGAAAAACTGTTTTTT
TRBJ2-1	few	TRBV9	TRBD2	CASSVHVAGANEQFF	TGTGCCAGCAGCGTTCACGTAGCGGGAGCCAATGAGCAGTTCTTC
TRBJ2-7	many	TRBV28	.	CASRPIREYSYEQYF	TGTGCCAGCAGACCAATTCGGGAATACTCCTACGAGCAGTACTTC
TRBJ2-2	few	TRBV30	TRBD2	CAWSKTGASGSSGGELFF	TGTGCCTGGAGTAAAACGGGGGCTAGCGGGAGTTCAGGAGGGGAGCTGTTTTTT
TRBJ2-3	.	TRBV18	.	CASSPSSGTDTQYF	TGTGCCAGCTCACCGTCCAGCGGCACAGATACGCAGTATTTT
TRBJ1-5	many	TRBV12-3/TRBV12-4	.	CASSWEDNQPQHF	TGTGCCAGCAGTTGGGAAGACAATCAGCCCCAGCATTTT
TRBJ1-3	few	TRBV4-3	TRBD1	CASSQDQYGDRAGNTIYF	TGCGCCAGCAGCCAAGATCAATACGGGGACAGGGCCGGAAACACCATATATTTT
TRBJ2-7	.	TRBV19	TRBD2	CASSISSGGLSSVNEQYF	TGTGCCAGTAGTATCTCTAGCGGAGGACTCTCCTCGGTCAATGAGCAGTACTTC
TRBJ1-1	many	TRBV20-1	.	CSARGGGGLNTEAFF	TGCAGTGCTAGAGGGGGGGGGGGTTTGAACACTGAAGCTTTCTTT
TRBJ1-5	.	TRBV7-4	TRBD1	CASRDGGETGEELGNQPQHF	TGTGCCAGCAGGGACGGAGGCGAGACAGGGGAGGAACTAGGCAATCAGCCCCAGCATTTT
TRBJ2-5	many	TRBV7-2	TRBD2	CASSLPLAGGPVFQETQYF	TGTGCCAGCAGCTTGCCGCTAGCGGGAGGGCCGGTCTTCCAAGAGACCCAGTACTTC
TRBJ2-7	few	TRBV30	.	CAWNGGSGYEQYF	TGTGCCTGGAACGGTGGGAGTGGCTACGAGCAGTACTTC
TRBJ1-1	.	TRBV5-1	TRBD1	CAGSYFRGRPDTEAFF	TGCGCCGGCAGCTACTTTAGGGGGCGCCCAGACACTGAAGCTTTCTTT
TRBJ2-1	.	TRBV6-2/TRBV6-3	.	CASSLNRWNEQFF	TGTGCCAGCAGTTTGAACCGATGGAATGAGCAGTTCTTC
TRBJ1-2	many	TRBV7-9	.	CASSLAGYDWGYTF	TGTGCCAGCAGCTTAGCGGGATATGACTGGGGCTACACCTTC
TRBJ2-7	many	TRBV11-2	TRBD2	CASSRGTSGRRTYEQYF	TGTGCCAGCAGCAGAGGGACTAGCGGGAGAAGGACCTACGAGCAGTACTTC
TRBJ2-7	.	TRBV18	.	CASSPQDVSYEQYF	TGTGCCAGCTCACCTCAGGACGTCTCCTACGAGCAGTACTTC
TRBJ2-1	.	TRBV5-6	.	CASSIDDAFNEQFF	TGTGCCAGCAGCATTGACGACGCTTTCAATGAGCAGTTCTTC
TRBJ1-4	few	TRBV20-1	TRBD1	CSARPGQTTNEKLFF	TGCAGTGCTAGACCGGGACAGACAACTAATGAAAAACTGTTTTTT
TRBJ2-3	.	TRBV28	.	CASTSRRATDTQYF	TGTGCCAGCACTTCGAGGAGGGCCACAGATACGCAGTATTTT
TRBJ2-1	few	TRBV7-6	TRBD2	CASRQIAGAYDEQFF	TGTGCCAGCAGACAGATAGCGGGAGCCTACGATGAGCAGTTCTTC
TRBJ2-1	few	TRBV4-1	TRBD2	CASSQASLAGDNEQFF	TGCGCCAGCAGCCAGGCGAGTCTAGCGGGGGACAATGAGCAGTTCTTC
TRBJ2-5	few	TRBV20-1	.	CSARGGQTQYF	TGCAGTGCTAGAGGCGGTCAGACCCAGTACTTC
TRBJ1-2	many	TRBV30	.	CGHGQLYGYTF	TGCGGGCACGGACAACTCTATGGCTACACCTTC